What follows are 26 T cell receptor beta chains derived from one specimen sequenced in a study of response to subunit inactivated influenza vaccine. TCRdb processed the RT-PCR reads anew with MiXCR; each CDR3 protein has one entry. The data show almost 600,000 distinct CDR3 sequences, 11% to 15% seen once. The sequencing here drew on PBMCs from blood, taken 11 to 12 days after vaccination. The receptors originated from a man in his fifties or sixties who received an inactivated influenza vaccine.

V gene TRBV12-3 or TRBV12-4 combines with J gene TRBJ2-7, with 9 bases matching TRBD2. The CDR3 runs to 14 residues. Trimming took 10 bases from V and 2 from J; bases not matched to a gene: 9. In DNA, the CDR3 is TGTGCCATACACGGGACTAGCAGGACCTACGAGCAGTACTTC. Its protein product is CAIHGTSRTYEQYF.

CDR3 nucleotides: TGCAGTGCTAGAGGCGCGTCGTGGGATACGCAGTATTTT. It encodes CSARGASWDTQYF. This sequence joins TRBV20-1 and TRBJ2-3; D gene uncertain. Trimming removed 1 base at V and 6 bases at J, with 11 bases between. Germline V CDR1 and CDR2: DFQATT, SNEGSKA (reference sequence). This CDR3 has 13 residues.

This clonotype was detected only a few times. V is TRBV2 and J is TRBJ2-7; possible D gene TRBD1, 5 bases. The V end was cut by 4 bases, the J end by 3 bases, with 13 bases between. This CDR3 spans 14 amino acids. Germline V gene data show CDR1 as SNHLY and CDR2 as FYNNEI. The CDR3 region has the DNA TGTGCCAGCAGTGGGGTCAACCAGGGCTACGAGCAGTACTTC. The encoded protein is CASSGVNQGYEQYF.

The table lists this clonotype with many counts. CDR3 nucleotides: TGTGCCAGCAGGAATCCCAGGGGGCAAAGCCACGAGCAGTACTTC. Protein sequence: CASRNPRGQSHEQYF. This chain uses TRBV28 with TRBJ2-7; 8 nucleotides align to TRBD1. The length of the CDR3 is 15 residues. Trimming removed 6 bases from V and 5 bases from J; junction bases left unmatched: 12. Germline loops: CDR1 MDHEN, CDR2 SYDVKM.

This clonotype was recorded many times. The gene calls are TRBV30 and TRBJ2-1; 7 nucleotides match TRBD2. Per the germline V gene, CDR1 is GTSNPN and CDR2 is SVGIG (reference sequence). Germline trimming cut 4 bases from V and 7 bases from J; bases unmatched to any gene: 4. The CDR3 has 12 amino acids. The CDR3 DNA reads TGTGCCTGGAAAGGGAGGGAGAATGAGCAGTTCTTC. This encodes CAWKGRENEQFF.

This clonotype has just a few counts. The CDR3 region is CASSSTGDRSYEQYF. The DNA for the CDR3 is TGTGCCAGCAGCTCGACAGGAGACCGCTCCTACGAGCAGTACTTC. The chain combines TRBV27 with TRBJ2-7; D is perhaps TRBD1 (6 bases). The V gene lost 6 bases and the J gene lost 0 bases, with 15 bases spanning the gap. This CDR3 has 15 residues. Germline-derived CDR1 and CDR2 are MNHEY and SMNVEV (reference sequence).

This chain joins TRBV7-9 and TRBJ1-1; D may be TRBD1 (6 bases). V lost 3 bases and J lost 0, with 14 bases in between. Germline CDR1 SEHNR, CDR2 FQNEAQ (reference sequence). This CDR3 comprises 16 residues. CDR3 loop: CASSFQTGPMNTEAFF. In nucleotides, the CDR3 is TGTGCCAGCAGCTTCCAGACAGGCCCAATGAACACTGAAGCTTTCTTT.

This chain links TRBV6-5 with TRBJ2-3, with TRBD2 matching 9 bases. Trimming removed 7 bases from V and 1 base from J; junction bases left unmatched: 6. The germline gives CDR1 MNHEY, CDR2 SVGAGI. The CDR3 covers 15 residues. This CDR3 reads CASISRTSGTDTQYF. Here the CDR3 DNA reads TGTGCCAGCATTAGCCGGACTAGCGGCACAGATACGCAGTATTTT.

In this sample, this clonotype turned up a few times. The V and J genes are TRBV24-1 and TRBJ2-1, with 12 bases that match TRBD2. Germline loops: CDR1 KGHDR, CDR2 SFDVKD. J was trimmed by 0 bases and V by 8 bases; bases with no gene match: 7. There are 17 residues in the CDR3. CDR3 amino acids: CATKGLAGRSSYNEQFF. CDR3 nucleotides: TGTGCCACCAAAGGACTAGCGGGACGGAGCTCCTACAATGAGCAGTTCTTC.

The table lists this clonotype with a few counts. The V gene is TRBV10-3, the J gene TRBJ1-5; 7 bases match TRBD1. V shed 0 bases and J 3 bases; nucleotides not matched to a gene: 8. This CDR3 contains 17 residues. Germline V CDR1 and CDR2: ENHRY, SYGVKD. CDR3 nucleotides: TGTGCCATCAGTGAGTCGGAACTGGGACAGCCCAATCAGCCCCAGCATTTT. Its translation: CAISESELGQPNQPQHF.

The J gene is TRBJ2-1, the V gene TRBV10-3, with 11 bases matching TRBD2. The CDR3 covers 14 residues. Losses at the gene ends were 7 bases for V and 8 bases for J; bases not matched to a gene: 7. Germline V gene sequence: CDR1 ENHRY, CDR2 SYGVKD. The CDR3 protein is CAIMTSGTRDEQFF. The CDR3 DNA is TGTGCCATCATGACTAGCGGGACTAGGGATGAGCAGTTCTTC.

In this sample, this clonotype turned up a few times. The genes are TRBV6-1 and TRBJ2-5, with 9 bases identical to TRBD2. The CDR3 has 14 residues. With V trimmed by 10 bases and J by 5 bases, 11 bases remained unmatched. The germline gives CDR1 MNHNS, CDR2 SASEGT. This CDR3 reads CATRREGRTETQYF. The DNA for the CDR3 is TGTGCCACGCGGCGGGAGGGCCGAACGGAGACCCAGTACTTC.

The V and J genes are TRBV20-1 and TRBJ1-4; TRBD1 matches 8 bases. The CDR3 totals 12 residues. The junction had 4 bases not matched to a gene; V was cut back by 5 bases and J by 8 bases. Germline CDR1 DFQATT, CDR2 SNEGSKA (reference sequence). The CDR3 loop is CSARGQGEKLFF. The CDR3 coding sequence is TGCAGTGCTCGCGGACAGGGCGAAAAACTGTTTTTT.

The chain combines TRBV20-1 with TRBJ2-1, with TRBD1 matching over 7 bases. Trimming cost V 0 bases and J 1 base; bases outside gene matches: 6. CDR1 and CDR2 from the germline V gene are DFQATT and SNEGSKA (reference sequence). The CDR3 loop spans 16 amino acids. The CDR3 DNA reads as TGCAGTGCTAGAGATCCGGGGACAGTTTCCTACAATGAGCAGTTCTTC. As protein: CSARDPGTVSYNEQFF.

The sample holds a few counts of this clonotype. The rearrangement joins TRBV7-9 to TRBJ2-3; the D gene is possibly TRBD2 (5 bases). Trimming cost V 7 bases and J 6 bases, with 20 bases left between them. In germline, CDR1 is SEHNR, CDR2 FQNEAQ (reference sequence). This CDR3 spans 15 amino acids. The CDR3 nucleotides are TGTGCCAGCACCCTTTATTCCTGGGAGTCGGATACGCAGTATTTT. This gives the protein CASTLYSWESDTQYF.

Only a few counts were recorded for this clonotype. This sequence joins TRBV4-1 and TRBJ2-3, with TRBD2 as a possible D gene (6 bases). From germline, CDR1 is MGHRA and CDR2 YSYEKL. The CDR3 contains 16 residues. V was cut by 0 bases and J by 5 bases, with 15 bases left in between. The CDR3 coding sequence is TGCGCCAGCAGCCAAGACTATCCGGGAGTATTAGATACGCAGTATTTT. Translating it yields CASSQDYPGVLDTQYF.

The V call is TRBV2, the J call TRBJ2-7; 13 bases line up with TRBD2. The CDR3 has 14 amino acids. Germline lookup yields CDR1 SNHLY and CDR2 FYNNEI. Losses at the gene ends were 7 bases for V and 7 bases for J; bases not matched to a gene: 7. The CDR3 region is CASTRTSGGPEQYF. CDR3 sequence (DNA): TGTGCCAGCACCCGGACTAGCGGGGGACCGGAGCAGTACTTC.

This clonotype was seen repeatedly, ten times or more. The chain employs TRBV7-2 and TRBJ2-1; D gene ambiguous. The germline V gene encodes CDR1 SGHTA and CDR2 FQGNSA. The CDR3 sequence is 14 residues long. V was trimmed by 1 base and J by 5 bases, leaving 9 bases between them. The CDR3 region has the DNA TGTGCCAGCAGCTTAGTCGGTGGGAACAATGAGCAGTTCTTC. Its protein is CASSLVGGNNEQFF.

This clonotype has at least ten counts. The CDR3 DNA sequence: TGCGCCAGCAGCTTGGCTCCGGGACAGGGGAACAATGAGCAGTTCTTC. Protein product: CASSLAPGQGNNEQFF. This rearrangement joins TRBV5-1 to TRBJ2-1, with TRBD1 identical over 10 bases. CDR1 and CDR2 from the germline V gene are SGHRS and YFSETQ. The CDR3 has 16 residues. V was clipped by 0 bases and J by 5 bases; unmatched bases: 5.

V is TRBV5-1 and J is TRBJ2-1; a possible D gene is TRBD2 (6 bases). V lost 0 bases, J lost 2 bases, and 9 bases lay in between. Germline V lookup: CDR1 SGHRS, CDR2 YFSETQ. The CDR3 has 15 amino acids. The CDR3 sequence is CASSLEGTPYNEQFF. CDR3 DNA sequence: TGCGCCAGCAGCTTGGAAGGGACTCCCTACAATGAGCAGTTCTTC.

This clonotype was counted between two and nine times. The V call is TRBV5-1, the J call TRBJ2-7; D is unclear. V was shortened by 0 bases and J by 4 bases, with 8 bases between the two germline ends. This CDR3 spans 13 amino acids. Germline CDR1 and CDR2: SGHRS and YFSETQ. The chain's CDR3 is CASSLGEFYEQYF. CDR3 nucleotide sequence: TGCGCCAGCAGCTTGGGGGAATTTTACGAGCAGTACTTC. Together with reference TRBV5-1 and TRBJ2-7, the CDR3 gives the full variable domain: KAGVTQTPRYLIKTRGQQVTLSCSPISGHRSVSWYQQTPGQGLQFLFEYFSETQRNKGNFPGRFSGRQFSNSRSEMNVSTLELGDSALYLCASSLGEFYEQYFGPGTRLTVT.

This rearrangement joins TRBV10-3 to TRBJ2-1, with TRBD2 matching over 8 bases. J lost 9 bases, V lost 6 bases, and 7 bases had no gene match. This CDR3 has 13 amino acids. CDR1 and CDR2 (germline): ENHRY, SYGVKD. The CDR3, as DNA: TGTGCCATCAGGCCGGGACTAGAGGGTGAGCAGTTCTTC. Residues: CAIRPGLEGEQFF.

This clonotype was observed a handful of times. The chain is built from TRBV10-3 and TRBJ2-6; D is tentatively TRBD1 or TRBD2 (7 bases each). Germline values: CDR1 ENHRY, CDR2 SYGVKD. Trimming pared 0 bases from V and 1 base from J, leaving 10 bases between. The CDR3 is made up of 17 amino acids. The CDR3 spells CAISESRGGSGANVLTF. The CDR3 nucleotides read TGTGCCATCAGTGAGTCCAGGGGGGGTTCTGGGGCCAACGTCCTGACTTTC.

The CDR3 nucleotides read TGCAGTGCTAGGTTGTGGGGCGGTCTCAATCAGCCCCAGCATTTT. It specifies CSARLWGGLNQPQHF. The rearrangement uses TRBV20-1 and TRBJ1-5; D perhaps matches TRBD1 (5 bases). V shed 3 bases and J shed 3 bases, with 15 bases lying between them. In germline, CDR1 is DFQATT, CDR2 SNEGSKA (reference sequence). This CDR3 has 15 amino acids.

The rearrangement links TRBV2 to TRBJ1-5; TRBD1 might be the D (5 bases). The CDR3 is 14 residues long. Trimming left V 5 bases short and J 4 bases short, with 12 bases between. The germline V gene has CDR1 SNHLY and CDR2 FYNNEI. The CDR3 sequence: CASSWGERNQPQHF. The CDR3 DNA reads as TGTGCCAGCAGTTGGGGGGAACGAAATCAGCCCCAGCATTTT.

This clonotype has a handful of counts. This chain joins TRBV28 and TRBJ1-1, with D possibly TRBD1 on 6 matching bases. V dropped 5 bases and J dropped 11 bases, with 15 bases sitting between them. The CDR3 spans 12 residues. Germline V lookup: CDR1 MDHEN, CDR2 SYDVKM. The CDR3 bases are TGTGCCAGCAGTGTGATAACAGGGAGGGCTTTCTTT. Translating it yields CASSVITGRAFF.